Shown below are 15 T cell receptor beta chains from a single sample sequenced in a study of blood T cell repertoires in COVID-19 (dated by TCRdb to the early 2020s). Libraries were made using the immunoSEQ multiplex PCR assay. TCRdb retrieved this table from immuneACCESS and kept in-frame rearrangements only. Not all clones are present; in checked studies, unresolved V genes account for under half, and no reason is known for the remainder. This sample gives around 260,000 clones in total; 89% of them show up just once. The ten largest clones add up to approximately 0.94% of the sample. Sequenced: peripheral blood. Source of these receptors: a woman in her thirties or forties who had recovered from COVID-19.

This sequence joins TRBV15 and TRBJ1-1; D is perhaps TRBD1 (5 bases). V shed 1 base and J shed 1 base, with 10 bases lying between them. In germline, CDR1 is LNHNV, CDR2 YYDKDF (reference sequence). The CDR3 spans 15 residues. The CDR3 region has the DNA TGTGCCACCAGCAGAGGAGTCCAGGGGAACACTGAAGCTTTCTTT. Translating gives CATSRGVQGNTEAFF. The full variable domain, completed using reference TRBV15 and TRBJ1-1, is DAMVIQNPRYQVTQFGKPVTLSCSQTLNHNVMYWYQQKSSQAPKLLFHYYDKDFNNEADTPDNFQSRRPNTSFCFLDIRSPGLGDTAMYLCATSRGVQGNTEAFFGQGTRLTVV.

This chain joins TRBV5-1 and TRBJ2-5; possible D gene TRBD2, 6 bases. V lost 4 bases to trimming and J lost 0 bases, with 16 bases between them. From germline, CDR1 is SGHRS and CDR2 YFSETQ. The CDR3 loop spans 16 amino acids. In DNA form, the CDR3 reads TGCGCCAGCAGCGGCCGGGACTGGGCTAACCAAGAGACCCAGTACTTC. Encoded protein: CASSGRDWANQETQYF. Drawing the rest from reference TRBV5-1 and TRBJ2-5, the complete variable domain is KAGVTQTPRYLIKTRGQQVTLSCSPISGHRSVSWYQQTPGQGLQFLFEYFSETQRNKGNFPGRFSGRQFSNSRSEMNVSTLELGDSALYLCASSGRDWANQETQYFGPGTRLLVL.

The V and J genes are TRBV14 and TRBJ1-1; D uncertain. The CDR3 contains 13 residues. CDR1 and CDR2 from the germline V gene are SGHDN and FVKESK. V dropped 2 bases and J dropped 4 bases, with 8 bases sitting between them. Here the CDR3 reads CASSQRWSTEAFF. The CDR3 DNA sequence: TGTGCCAGCAGCCAACGGTGGTCCACTGAAGCTTTCTTT.

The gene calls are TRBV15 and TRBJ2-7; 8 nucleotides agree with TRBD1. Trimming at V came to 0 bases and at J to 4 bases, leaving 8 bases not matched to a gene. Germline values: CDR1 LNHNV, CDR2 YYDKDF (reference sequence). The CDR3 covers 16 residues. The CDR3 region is CATSRDLGQGGYEQYF. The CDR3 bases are TGTGCCACCAGCAGAGACTTAGGACAGGGCGGATACGAGCAGTACTTC.

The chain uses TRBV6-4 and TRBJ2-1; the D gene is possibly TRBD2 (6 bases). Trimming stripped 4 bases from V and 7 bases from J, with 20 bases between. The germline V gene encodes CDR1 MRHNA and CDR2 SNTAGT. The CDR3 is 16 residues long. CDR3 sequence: CASSAHGDFLANEQFF. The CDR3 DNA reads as TGTGCCAGCAGTGCCCACGGGGACTTCCTAGCGAATGAGCAGTTCTTC.

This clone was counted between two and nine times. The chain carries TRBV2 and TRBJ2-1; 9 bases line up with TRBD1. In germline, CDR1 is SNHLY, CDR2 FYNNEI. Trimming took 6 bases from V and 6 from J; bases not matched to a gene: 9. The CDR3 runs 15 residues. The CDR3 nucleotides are TGTGCCAGCAGCTTCGGACAGGGGATCTTCAATGAGCAGTTCTTC. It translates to CASSFGQGIFNEQFF.

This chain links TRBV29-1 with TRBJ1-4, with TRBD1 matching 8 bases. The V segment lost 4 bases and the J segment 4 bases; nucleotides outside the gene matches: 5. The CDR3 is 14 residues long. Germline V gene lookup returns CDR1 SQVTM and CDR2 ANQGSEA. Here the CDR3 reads CSVVTGAGNEKLFF. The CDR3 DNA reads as TGCAGCGTTGTGACAGGGGCTGGTAATGAAAAACTGTTTTTT.

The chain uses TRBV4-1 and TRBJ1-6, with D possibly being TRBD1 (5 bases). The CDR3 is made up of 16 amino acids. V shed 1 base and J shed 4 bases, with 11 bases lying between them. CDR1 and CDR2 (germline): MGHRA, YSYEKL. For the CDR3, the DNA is TGCGCCAGCAGCCAAGGGGGCGGAAGGTATAATTCACCCCTCCACTTT. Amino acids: CASSQGGGRYNSPLHF.

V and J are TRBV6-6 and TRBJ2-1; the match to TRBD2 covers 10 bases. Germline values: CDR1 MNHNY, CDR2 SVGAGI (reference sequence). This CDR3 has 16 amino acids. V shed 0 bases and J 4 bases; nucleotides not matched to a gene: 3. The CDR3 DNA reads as TGTGCCAGCAGTTACTCGATAGCGGGGGGATACAATGAGCAGTTCTTC. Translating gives CASSYSIAGGYNEQFF.

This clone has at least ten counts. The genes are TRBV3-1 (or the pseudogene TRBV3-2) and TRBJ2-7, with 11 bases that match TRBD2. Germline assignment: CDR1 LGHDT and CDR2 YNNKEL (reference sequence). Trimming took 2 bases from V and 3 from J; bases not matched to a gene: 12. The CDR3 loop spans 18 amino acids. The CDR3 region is CASSQFRIAGGPYYEQYF. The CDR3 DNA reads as TGTGCCAGCAGCCAATTTCGGATAGCGGGAGGGCCTTACTACGAGCAGTACTTC.

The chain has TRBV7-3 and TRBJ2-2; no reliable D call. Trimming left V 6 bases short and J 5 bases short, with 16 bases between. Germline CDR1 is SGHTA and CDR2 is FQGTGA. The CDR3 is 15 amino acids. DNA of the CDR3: TGTGCCAGCAGAGAATCTACCCTTGCGACCGGGGAGCTGTTTTTT. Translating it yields CASRESTLATGELFF.

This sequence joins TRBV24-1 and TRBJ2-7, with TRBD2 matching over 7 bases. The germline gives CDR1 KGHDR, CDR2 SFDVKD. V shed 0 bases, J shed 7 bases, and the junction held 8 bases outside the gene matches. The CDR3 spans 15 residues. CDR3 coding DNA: TGTGCCACCAGTGATTTGCACCGGGGGGTTTGGGAGCAGTACTTC. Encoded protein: CATSDLHRGVWEQYF.

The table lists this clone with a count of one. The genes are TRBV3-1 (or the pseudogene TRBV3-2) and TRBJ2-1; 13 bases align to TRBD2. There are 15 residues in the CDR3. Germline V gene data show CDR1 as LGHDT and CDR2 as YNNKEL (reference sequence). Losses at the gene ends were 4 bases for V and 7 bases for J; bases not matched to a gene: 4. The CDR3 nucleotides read TGTGCCAGCAGCCCCCGGACTAGCGGGAGAAATGAGCAGTTCTTC. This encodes CASSPRTSGRNEQFF.

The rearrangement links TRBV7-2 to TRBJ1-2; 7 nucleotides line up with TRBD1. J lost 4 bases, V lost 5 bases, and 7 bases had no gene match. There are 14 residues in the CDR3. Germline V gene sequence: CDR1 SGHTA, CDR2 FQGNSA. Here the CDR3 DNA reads TGTGCCAGCAGCCCTCGACAGGGTTCCTATGGCTACACCTTC. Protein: CASSPRQGSYGYTF.

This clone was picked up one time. The CDR3 coding sequence is TGTGCCAGCTCACCCGTCCGGACAGGGACCGGGGAGCTGTTTTTT. Amino acid sequence: CASSPVRTGTGELFF. This chain links TRBV18 with TRBJ2-2, with 8 bases fitting TRBD1. The junction had 5 bases not matched to a gene; V was cut back by 3 bases and J by 5 bases. Germline-derived CDR1 and CDR2 are KGHSH and LQKENI. The CDR3 loop spans 15 amino acids.